These 15 T cell receptor beta chains were all obtained from the same sample, sequenced in a study of blood T cell repertoires in COVID-19. Data came from immunoSEQ multiplex PCR; TCRdb stores just in-frame clones and leaves some out. Among 200,000 to 300,000 clones listed, about 90% were seen once. Material for sequencing was peripheral blood. These receptors came from a man older than 75 with acute or convalescent COVID-19.

The chain links TRBV7-9 to TRBJ1-1; a possible D gene is TRBD1 (5 bases). CDR3 length: 12 amino acids. Germline loops: CDR1 SEHNR, CDR2 FQNEAQ (reference sequence). With 8 bases removed from V and 3 bases from J, the gap between germline ends came to 10 bases. CDR3 DNA: TGTGCCAGCGGAGTCAGGGACACTGAAGCTTTCTTT. Amino acids: CASGVRDTEAFF.

The V call is TRBV15, the J call TRBJ2-7; the match to TRBD1 covers 9 bases. CDR1 is LNHNV, CDR2 YYDKDF, per germline (reference sequence). With V trimmed by 3 bases and J by 3 bases, 12 bases remained unmatched. The length of the CDR3 is 17 residues. CDR3 region: CATSRVPTGTGSYEQYF. The CDR3 coding sequence is TGTGCCACCAGCAGGGTCCCGACCGGGACAGGGAGCTACGAGCAGTACTTC.

J is TRBJ1-3 and V is TRBV5-1; D possibly corresponds to TRBD1 (6 bases). This CDR3 is 15 amino acids long. Trimming took 4 bases from V and 2 from J, leaving 13 bases between them. Germline assignment: CDR1 SGHRS and CDR2 YFSETQ. Here the CDR3 reads CASSRNQGTGNTIYF. As DNA, the CDR3 is TGCGCCAGCAGCAGAAACCAGGGGACTGGAAACACCATATATTTT.

In DNA, the CDR3 is TGTGCCAGCAGGGGACAGGGACCAGAGACCCAGTACTTC. It translates to CASRGQGPETQYF. The chain uses TRBV6-5 and TRBJ2-5; 9 bases align to TRBD1. With V trimmed by 6 bases and J by 4 bases, 3 bases remained unmatched. This CDR3 is 13 amino acids long. Looked up from germline, CDR1 is MNHEY and CDR2 is SVGAGI.

The V and J genes are TRBV19 and TRBJ2-7, with D possibly TRBD1 on 6 matching bases. V was trimmed by 3 bases and J by 4 bases, leaving 10 bases between them. The CDR3 consists of 13 residues. CDR1 is LNHDA, CDR2 SQIVND, per germline (reference sequence). CDR3: CASSIGGSYEQYF. CDR3 sequence (DNA): TGTGCCAGTAGTATTGGGGGCAGTTACGAGCAGTACTTC.

The chain has TRBV19 and TRBJ2-1; 12 bases are shared with TRBD2. This CDR3 has 18 amino acids. Per germline, CDR1 LNHDA and CDR2 SQIVND (reference sequence). Germline trimming cut 4 bases from V and 0 bases from J; bases unmatched to any gene: 7. CDR3: CASSSQTSGSGSYNEQFF. The DNA for the CDR3 is TGTGCCAGTAGTAGCCAGACTAGCGGGAGCGGCTCCTACAATGAGCAGTTCTTC.

The rearrangement joins TRBV3-1 (or the pseudogene TRBV3-2) to TRBJ2-4; perhaps D is TRBD1 or TRBD2 (10 bases each). This CDR3 contains 22 residues. Trimming removed 3 bases at V and 3 bases at J, with 33 bases between. In germline, CDR1 is LGHDT, CDR2 YNNKEL (reference sequence). The CDR3 nucleotides are TGTGCCAGCAGCCACCGGACAGGGGGTGAACAAGCGGGAGGGTTGATCAAAAACATTCAGTACTTC. Its translation: CASSHRTGGEQAGGLIKNIQYF.

V gene TRBV3-1 (or the pseudogene TRBV3-2) combines with J gene TRBJ1-1; no firm D call. V shed 0 bases and J shed 6 bases, with 17 bases lying between them. Germline lookup yields CDR1 LGHDT and CDR2 YNNKEL (reference sequence). The CDR3 consists of 16 residues. CDR3 DNA: TGTGCCAGCAGCCAAGAAGGAGGGAGCGGGCGCCCTGAAGCTTTCTTT. Protein sequence: CASSQEGGSGRPEAFF.

CDR3 protein: CSVVPTGGRIYF. The CDR3 nucleotides are TGCAGCGTTGTGCCTACAGGGGGCCGAATATATTTT. The chain couples TRBV29-1 to TRBJ1-3; 9 positions agree with TRBD1. CDR1 is SQVTM and CDR2 is ANQGSEA in the germline V gene. The CDR3 covers 12 residues. Unmatched junction bases numbered 8, after V lost 4 bases and J lost 13 bases.

The genes are TRBV10-3 and TRBJ2-5, with TRBD2 matching 10 bases. CDR3 length: 14 residues. After removal of 9 bases from V and 2 bases from J, the junction contained 6 bases not matched to a gene. Germline V CDR1 and CDR2: ENHRY, SYGVKD. The CDR3 bases are TGTGCCATTTCTAGCGGGGGAGAACAAGAGACCCAGTACTTC. Protein product: CAISSGGEQETQYF.

The rearrangement uses TRBV19 and TRBJ2-5; 9 nucleotides match TRBD1. The CDR3 contains 15 residues. Germline assignment: CDR1 LNHDA and CDR2 SQIVND (reference sequence). Losses at the gene ends were 5 bases for V and 4 bases for J; bases not matched to a gene: 8. The CDR3 loop is CASSARRTGAETQYF. CDR3 coding DNA: TGTGCCAGTAGTGCACGTCGGACAGGGGCAGAGACCCAGTACTTC.

The gene calls are TRBV3-1 (or the pseudogene TRBV3-2) and TRBJ2-7; 7 nucleotides agree with TRBD2. The CDR3 runs to 13 residues. J gave up 9 bases and V 5 bases, and 10 bases lay outside the gene matches. Germline V gene data show CDR1 as LGHDT and CDR2 as YNNKEL (reference sequence). This chain's CDR3 is CASSNSAGRLQYF. The CDR3 DNA reads as TGTGCCAGCAGCAACTCCGCCGGGAGGTTGCAGTACTTC.

The rearrangement joins TRBV4-2 to TRBJ1-1; TRBD1 is a possible D gene (6 bases). V gave up 1 base and J gave up 4 bases, with 16 bases separating them. CDR1 LGHNA and CDR2 YNFKEQ come from the germline V gene. The CDR3 is 16 residues long. CDR3 in amino acids: CASSQVSGGAATEAFF. The CDR3 DNA follows: TGTGCCAGCAGCCAAGTCTCGGGGGGCGCGGCCACTGAAGCTTTCTTT.

The chain uses TRBV9 and TRBJ2-5; TRBD1 aligns across 9 bases. CDR3 length equals 16 residues. The ends lost 4 bases at V and 5 bases at J; junction bases unmatched: 12. CDR1 and CDR2 from the germline V gene are SGDLS and YYNGEE. CDR3 loop: CASSSGGQGRRETQYF. In nucleotides, the CDR3 is TGTGCCAGCAGCTCAGGGGGACAGGGTAGGCGGGAGACCCAGTACTTC.

The CDR3 is CASSYFLEGNEQFF. The CDR3 nucleotides are TGTGCCAGCAGTTACTTCCTCGAGGGCAATGAGCAGTTCTTC. The genes are TRBV6-2 or TRBV6-3 and TRBJ2-1; D is possibly TRBD2 (5 bases). Germline values: CDR1 MNHEY, CDR2 SVGEGT. Trimming shortened V by 1 base and J by 6 bases, and 10 bases separated the two germline ends. The CDR3 runs 14 residues.